These 5 T cell receptor beta chains originate from one sample sequenced in a study of metastatic and nonmetastatic thyroid tumors. Thyroid surgery was preceded by no treatment in any patient. TCRdb re-analyzed the PCR reads using MiXCR. Among roughly 18,000 clones, 34% were seen once, and the ten largest hold more than 8%. Sequencing used tumor tissue. These receptors all stem from a male donor with papillary thyroid cancer or a benign thyroid nodule (not recorded which). Some clones in this sample may be carry-over from other donors' samples.

About this clone: This sequence may be a read error, since a much larger clone differs from it by one base. This CDR3 is also generated by other DNA sequences in the sample. The genes are TRBV7-6 and TRBJ2-6; no firm D call. Looked up from germline, CDR1 is SGHVS and CDR2 is FNYEAQ. CDR3 length: 20 residues. The CDR3 DNA sequence: TGTGTCAGCAGCCCCGACCCCCCCGGTACTGTTACCTCTGGGGCCAACGTCCTGACTTTC. It codes for CVSSPDPPGTVTSGANVLTF.

Turning to this clone: Relative to the germline gene, one junction end is altered; a read error may explain this. The chain uses TRBV28 and TRBJ1-3; 8 positions match TRBD1. Germline V gene sequence: CDR1 MDHEN, CDR2 SYDVKM. The CDR3 runs 15 residues. CDR3 nucleotides: TGTGGCAGCAGTGCCAGGGGGCACTCGGGAAACAACATATATTTT. It translates to CGSSARGHSGNNIYF.

The chain carries TRBV28 and TRBJ2-3; D is unresolved. The V end lost 3 bases, the J end lost 1 base, and 2 bases lay between the germline ends. Germline values: CDR1 MDHEN, CDR2 SYDVKM. The CDR3 length is 12 residues. The chain's CDR3 is CASSFRTDTQYF. DNA for the CDR3: TGTGCCAGCAGTTTCCGCACAGATACGCAGTATTTT.

Details on this clone: The junction and the germline gene differ at one end; a read error may be behind it. The rearrangement joins TRBV28 to TRBJ1-2; D gene uncertain. CDR3 size: 11 residues. Per germline, CDR1 MDHEN and CDR2 SYDVKM. The DNA for the CDR3 is TGTGCCAGCAGTTTAAGAGATGGATACACCTTC. Encoded protein: CASSLRDGYTF.

Judged by abundance, this clone is medium-sized. V usage is TRBV5-1 and J usage is TRBJ2-2; no firm D call. The CDR3 covers 16 residues. Trimming shortened V by 1 base and J by 3 bases, and 13 bases separated the two germline ends. Looked up from germline, CDR1 is SGHRS and CDR2 is YFSETQ. CDR3 bases: TGCGCCAGCAGCTTGTGGCTAGAAATGGACACCGGGGAGCTGTTTTTT. This encodes CASSLWLEMDTGELFF.